This T cell receptor (beta chain) was captured by sequencing in a study of cytomegalovirus exposure and HLA in healthy donors. Study conclusions and caveats: Follow-up analysis later connected one missense variant in DCLRE1C with trimming of TCR beta V- and J-genes.

With respect to this clone: The target antigen is unknown.

This CDR3 is 16 amino acids long. The germline CDR1 and CDR2 sequences are MNHEY and SVGAGI. V lost 2 bases, J lost 0 bases, and 14 bases lay in between. Nominally healthy donors were sampled, though unrecorded immune exposures were likely. In the PCR, 60 Vbeta and 13 Jbeta primers were used. Libraries were prepared by immunoSEQ multiplex PCR; TCRdb keeps only in-frame clonotypes and omits some of them. The sample lists around 150,000 clones; about 80% were seen once. The sequence was obtained from a woman aged 45 to 65 in good health and CMV-seropositive. The chain recombines TRBV6-5 with TRBJ2-7; D might be TRBD2 (5 bases). The source material was PBMCs. The CDR3 protein is CASSYPGIAYSYEQYF. CDR3 nucleotides: TGTGCCAGCAGTTACCCGGGTATAGCGTACTCCTACGAGCAGTACTTC.